The T cell receptor beta chain described here comes from a study of blood T cell repertoires in COVID-19. Study information: Collection of acute and convalescent COVID-19 samples took place in the United States, Italy and Spain.

In Seattle, patients joined the study during active infection and were tracked longitudinally. As originally analysed: Estimated nucleated cell counts came from reference gene primer amplification. Profiled with immunoSEQ multiplex PCR; TCRdb holds only in-frame clones, not every one. V, J and clone size derive from that table, while D and trimming were established from the DNA sequence. The top ten hold about 6.7% of the sample, which has 75,000 to 90,000 clones, roughly 88% seen once. This clone has only a few counts. The CDR3 extends over 15 amino acids. V was shortened by 1 base and J by 0 bases, with 7 bases between the two germline ends. Looked up from germline, CDR1 is LGHNA and CDR2 is YSLEER.

The rearrangement joins TRBV4-3 to TRBJ1-5; D is unresolved. The sequence was obtained from a man aged 18 to 29 with COVID-19, enrolled during active disease. The sample taken for sequencing was peripheral blood. Here the CDR3 DNA reads TGCGCCAGCAGCCAAGGGGCTTATAGCAATCAGCCCCAGCATTTT. Its translation: CASSQGAYSNQPQHF.